This T cell receptor (beta chain) came from a study of blood T cell repertoires in COVID-19. Original processing notes: Reference gene primer amplification yielded estimated nucleated cell counts. Data came from immunoSEQ multiplex PCR; TCRdb stores just in-frame clones and leaves some out. That table furnishes V, J and clone size, whereas the DNA furnished D and trimming. The sample yields roughly 250,000 clones, roughly 86% seen once. The CDR3 extends over 13 amino acids. Germline V CDR1 and CDR2: SGHRS, YFSETQ. The V segment lost 4 bases and the J segment 6 bases; nucleotides outside the gene matches: 4. Enrolled through a virtual design, the participants were between roughly 18 and 90 years of age and came from 24 US areas. Each participant's cohort was designated according to participant-reported clinical history. Symptom resolution, clearance, or two negative PCRs marked donors in Cohort 3 as recovered.

The chain employs TRBV5-1 and TRBJ2-1; 7 bases are a match to TRBD2. Sequencing input: PBMCs or T cells enriched from blood (not recorded which). The TCR was taken from a woman aged 50 to 65 who had recovered from COVID-19. CDR3 sequence reads: CASSGRLANEQFF. Written as DNA, the CDR3 is TGCGCCAGCAGCGGCAGACTAGCCAATGAGCAGTTCTTC.